Reported below is one T cell receptor (beta chain). These data come from a study of blood T cell repertoires in COVID-19. Across the study: The United States, Italy and Spain were the sources of the acute and convalescent COVID-19 samples. Sources were T cells, B-cell-depleted T cells, or PBMCs; the material itself was cDNA or gDNA.

Per the authors' pipeline: Reference gene primer amplification in the assay estimated nucleated cell counts. The method was immunoSEQ multiplex PCR; TCRdb's version includes in-frame clones alone and lacks a portion of them. That table is the source of V, J and clone size, and D and trimming were worked out from the DNA. The sample comprises some 80,000 clones, around 78% of which are singletons, and about 15% rests with the top ten. V gave up 5 bases and J gave up 2 bases, with 21 bases separating them. Germline CDR1 is MNHNY and CDR2 is SVGAGI (reference sequence). This CDR3 contains 17 residues. The genes are TRBV6-6 and TRBJ2-5; D may be TRBD2 (6 bases). The source material was peripheral blood. The receptor comes from a human donor in a cohort sampled during active COVID-19. In nucleotides, the CDR3 is TGTGCCAGCAGTCCCCCGGGACTTCGTGGGGGACAAGAGACCCAGTACTTC. Protein product: CASSPPGLRGGQETQYF.